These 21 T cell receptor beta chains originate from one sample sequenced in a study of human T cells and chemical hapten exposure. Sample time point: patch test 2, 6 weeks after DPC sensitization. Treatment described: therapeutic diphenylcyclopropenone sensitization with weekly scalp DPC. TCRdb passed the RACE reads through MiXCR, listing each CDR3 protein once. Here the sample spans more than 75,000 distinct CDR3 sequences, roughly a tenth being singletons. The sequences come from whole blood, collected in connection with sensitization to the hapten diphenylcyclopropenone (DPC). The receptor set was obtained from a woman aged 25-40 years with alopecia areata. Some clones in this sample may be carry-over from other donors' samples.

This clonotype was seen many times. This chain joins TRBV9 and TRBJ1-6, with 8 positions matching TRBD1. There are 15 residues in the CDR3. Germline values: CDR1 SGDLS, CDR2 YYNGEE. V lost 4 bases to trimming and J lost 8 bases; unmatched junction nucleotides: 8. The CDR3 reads CASSPDGQGYSPLHF. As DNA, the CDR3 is TGTGCCAGCAGCCCCGACGGACAGGGCTATTCACCCCTCCACTTT.

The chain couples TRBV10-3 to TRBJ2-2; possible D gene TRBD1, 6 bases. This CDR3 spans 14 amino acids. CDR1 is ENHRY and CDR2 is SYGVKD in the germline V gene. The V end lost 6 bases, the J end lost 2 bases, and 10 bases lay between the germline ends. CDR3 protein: CAISTGTNTGELFF. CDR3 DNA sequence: TGTGCCATCAGCACCGGGACAAACACCGGGGAGCTGTTTTTT.

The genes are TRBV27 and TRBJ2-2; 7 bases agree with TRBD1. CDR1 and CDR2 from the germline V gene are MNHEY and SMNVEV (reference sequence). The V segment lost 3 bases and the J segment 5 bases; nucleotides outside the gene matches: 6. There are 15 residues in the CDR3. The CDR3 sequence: CASSFGQGVTGELFF. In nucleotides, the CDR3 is TGTGCCAGCAGTTTCGGGCAGGGGGTAACCGGGGAGCTGTTTTTT.

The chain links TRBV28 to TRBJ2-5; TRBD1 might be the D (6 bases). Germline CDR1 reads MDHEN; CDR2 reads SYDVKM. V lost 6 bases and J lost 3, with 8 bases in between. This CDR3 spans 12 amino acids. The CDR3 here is CASRQGEETQYF. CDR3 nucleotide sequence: TGTGCCAGCAGACAGGGAGAAGAGACCCAGTACTTC.

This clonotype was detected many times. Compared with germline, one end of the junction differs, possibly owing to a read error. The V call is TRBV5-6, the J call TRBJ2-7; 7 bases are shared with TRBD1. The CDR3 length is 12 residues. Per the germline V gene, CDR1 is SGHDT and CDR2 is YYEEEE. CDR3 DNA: TGTGCCAGCAGCCGGGGACAGATTAAGGGTGCCTTC. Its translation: CASSRGQIKGAF. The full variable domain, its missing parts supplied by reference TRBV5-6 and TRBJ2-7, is DAGVTQSPTHLIKTRGQQVTLRCSPKSGHDTVSWYQQALGQGPQFIFQYYEEEERQRGNFPDRFSGHQFPNYSSELNVNALLLGDSALYLCASSRGQIKGAFGPGTRLTVT.

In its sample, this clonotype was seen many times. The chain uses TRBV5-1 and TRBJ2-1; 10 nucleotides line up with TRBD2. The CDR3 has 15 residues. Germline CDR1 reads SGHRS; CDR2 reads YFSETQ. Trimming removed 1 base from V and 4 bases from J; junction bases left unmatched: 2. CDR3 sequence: CASSLQLAGYNEQFF. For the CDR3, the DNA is TGCGCCAGCAGCTTGCAACTAGCGGGGTACAATGAGCAGTTCTTC.

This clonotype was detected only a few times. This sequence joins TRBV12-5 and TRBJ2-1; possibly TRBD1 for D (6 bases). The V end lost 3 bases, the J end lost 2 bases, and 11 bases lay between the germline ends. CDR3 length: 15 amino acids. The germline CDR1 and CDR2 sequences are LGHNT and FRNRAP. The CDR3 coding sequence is TGTGCTAGTGGTTTCCAGGGGACCACCTACAATGAGCAGTTCTTC. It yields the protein CASGFQGTTYNEQFF.

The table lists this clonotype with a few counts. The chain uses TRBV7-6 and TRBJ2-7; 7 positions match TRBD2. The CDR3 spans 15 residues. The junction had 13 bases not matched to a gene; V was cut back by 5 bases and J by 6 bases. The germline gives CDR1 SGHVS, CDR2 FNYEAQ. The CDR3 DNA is TGTGCCAGCAGCCTACAATCAGAGGGAGGGCCCGAGCAGTACTTC. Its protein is CASSLQSEGGPEQYF.

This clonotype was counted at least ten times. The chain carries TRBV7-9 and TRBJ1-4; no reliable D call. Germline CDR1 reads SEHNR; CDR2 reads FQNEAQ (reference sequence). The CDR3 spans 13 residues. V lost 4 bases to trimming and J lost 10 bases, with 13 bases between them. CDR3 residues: CASSSTASGKLFF. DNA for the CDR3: TGTGCCAGCAGCTCGACGGCTAGCGGAAAACTGTTTTTT.

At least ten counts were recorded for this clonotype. CDR3 sequence reads: CASSQDRGQNEQFF. CDR3 in DNA: TGTGCCAGCAGCCAAGACAGGGGGCAGAATGAGCAGTTCTTC. The chain combines TRBV27 with TRBJ2-1; 10 bases agree with TRBD1. The CDR3 is 14 amino acids. Germline trimming cut 6 bases from V and 7 bases from J; bases unmatched to any gene: 6. The germline gives CDR1 MNHEY, CDR2 SMNVEV (reference sequence).

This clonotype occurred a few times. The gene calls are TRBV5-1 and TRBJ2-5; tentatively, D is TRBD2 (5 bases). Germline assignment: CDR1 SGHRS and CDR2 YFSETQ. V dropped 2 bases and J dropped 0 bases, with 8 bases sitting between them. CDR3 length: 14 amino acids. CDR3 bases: TGCGCCAGCAGCTTCGGACTGGACCAAGAGACCCAGTACTTC. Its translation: CASSFGLDQETQYF. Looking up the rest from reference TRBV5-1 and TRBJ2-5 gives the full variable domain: KAGVTQTPRYLIKTRGQQVTLSCSPISGHRSVSWYQQTPGQGLQFLFEYFSETQRNKGNFPGRFSGRQFSNSRSEMNVSTLELGDSALYLCASSFGLDQETQYFGPGTRLLVL.

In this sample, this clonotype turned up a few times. CDR3 region: CASSLASRNTDTQYF. CDR3 nucleotides: TGTGCCAGCAGCTTAGCGAGCCGCAACACAGATACGCAGTATTTT. This chain joins TRBV7-2 and TRBJ2-3; no reliable D call. V lost 0 bases and J 2 bases, leaving 9 bases between the germline ends. Germline values: CDR1 SGHTA, CDR2 FQGNSA. This CDR3 comprises 15 residues.

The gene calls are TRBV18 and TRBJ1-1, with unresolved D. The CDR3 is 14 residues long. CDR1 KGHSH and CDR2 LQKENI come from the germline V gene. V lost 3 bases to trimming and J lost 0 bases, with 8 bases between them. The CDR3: CASSPPDMNTEAFF. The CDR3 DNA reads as TGTGCCAGCTCACCTCCAGATATGAACACTGAAGCTTTCTTT.

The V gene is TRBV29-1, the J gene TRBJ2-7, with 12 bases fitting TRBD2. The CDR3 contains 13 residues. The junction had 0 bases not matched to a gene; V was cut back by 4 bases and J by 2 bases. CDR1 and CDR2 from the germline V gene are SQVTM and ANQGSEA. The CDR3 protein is CSVGTSGAYEQYF. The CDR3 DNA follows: TGCAGCGTTGGGACTAGCGGGGCCTACGAGCAGTACTTC.

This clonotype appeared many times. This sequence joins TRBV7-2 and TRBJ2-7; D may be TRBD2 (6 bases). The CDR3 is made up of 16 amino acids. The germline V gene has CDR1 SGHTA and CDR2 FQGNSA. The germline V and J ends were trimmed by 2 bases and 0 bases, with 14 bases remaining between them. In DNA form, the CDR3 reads TGTGCCAGCAGCTTAAGTTCTAGCGTTAGCTCCTACGAGCAGTACTTC. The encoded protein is CASSLSSSVSSYEQYF.

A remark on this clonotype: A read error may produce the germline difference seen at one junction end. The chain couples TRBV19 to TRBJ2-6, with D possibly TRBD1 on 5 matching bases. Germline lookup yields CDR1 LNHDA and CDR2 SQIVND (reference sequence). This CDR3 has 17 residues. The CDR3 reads CASSHQPSKAGANVPTF. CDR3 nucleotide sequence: TGTGCCAGTAGTCACCAGCCCTCTAAAGCTGGGGCCAACGTCCCGACTTTC.

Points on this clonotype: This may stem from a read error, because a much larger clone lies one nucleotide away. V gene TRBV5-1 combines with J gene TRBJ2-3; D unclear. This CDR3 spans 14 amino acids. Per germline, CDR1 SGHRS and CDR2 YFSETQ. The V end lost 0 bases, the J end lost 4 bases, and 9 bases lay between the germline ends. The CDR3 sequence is CASSLALTADTQYF. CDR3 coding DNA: TGCGCCAGCAGCTTGGCTCTAACGGCAGATACGCAGTATTTT. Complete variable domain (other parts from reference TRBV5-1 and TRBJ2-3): KAGVTQTPRYLIKTRGQQVTLSCSPISGHRSVSWYQQTPGQGLQFLFEYFSETQRNKGNFPGRFSGRQFSNSRSEMNVSTLELGDSALYLCASSLALTADTQYFGPGTRLTVL.

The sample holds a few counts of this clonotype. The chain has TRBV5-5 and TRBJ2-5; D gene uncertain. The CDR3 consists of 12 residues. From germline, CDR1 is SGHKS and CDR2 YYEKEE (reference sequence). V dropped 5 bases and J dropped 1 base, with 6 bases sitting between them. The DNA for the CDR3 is TGTGCCAGCAGTCCCGGCCAAGAGACCCAGTACTTC. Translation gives CASSPGQETQYF.

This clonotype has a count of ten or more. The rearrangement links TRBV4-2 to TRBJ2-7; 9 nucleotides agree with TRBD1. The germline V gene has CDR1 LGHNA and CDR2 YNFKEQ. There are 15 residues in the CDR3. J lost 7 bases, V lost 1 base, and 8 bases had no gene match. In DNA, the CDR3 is TGTGCCAGCAGCCAAGCGGGACAGGGAGGGAGGGAGCAGTACTTC. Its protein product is CASSQAGQGGREQYF.

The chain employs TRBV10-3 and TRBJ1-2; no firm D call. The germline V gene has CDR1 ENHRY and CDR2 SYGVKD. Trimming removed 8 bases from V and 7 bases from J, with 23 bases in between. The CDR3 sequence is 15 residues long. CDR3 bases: TGTGCCATCTCGCCCTCAGGCCCGGGTCCCTTTGGCTACACCTTC. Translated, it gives CAISPSGPGPFGYTF.

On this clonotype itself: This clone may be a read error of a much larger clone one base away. This CDR3 is CNVEPTGSDTQYF. As DNA, the CDR3 is TGCAACGTTGAACCCACAGGTTCAGATACGCAGTATTTT. This chain links TRBV29-1 with TRBJ2-3; tentative D call: TRBD1 (5 bases). CDR3 length equals 13 residues. Germline lookup yields CDR1 SQVTM and CDR2 ANQGSEA.